This T cell receptor (beta chain) was sequenced for a study of T cell repertoires in cytomegalovirus infection. Points from the study as a whole: Within the response measured ex vivo, HLA-C-restricted CMV-specific TCR beta clonotypes were dominant.

Many counts were recorded for this clonotype. Its matching antigen is unknown. TCRdb reprocessed the reads via MiXCR and lists one record per CDR3 protein. The data show about 310,000 distinct CDR3 sequences, with roughly a tenth seen just once and approximately 2.3% held by the top ten. There are 14 residues in the CDR3. The germline V and J ends were trimmed by 5 bases and 2 bases, with 13 bases remaining between them. Germline CDR1 and CDR2: SGHTA and FQGNSA. The chain is built from TRBV7-2 and TRBJ2-7; D may be TRBD2 (5 bases). The sequenced material came from PBMCs. The TCR originated in a human donor in good health (CMV status not recorded). Some clones in this sample may be carry-over from other donors' samples. The DNA for the CDR3 is TGTGCCAGCAGCCCGCCCGACGGGACCTACGAGCAGTACTTC. Its translation: CASSPPDGTYEQYF.